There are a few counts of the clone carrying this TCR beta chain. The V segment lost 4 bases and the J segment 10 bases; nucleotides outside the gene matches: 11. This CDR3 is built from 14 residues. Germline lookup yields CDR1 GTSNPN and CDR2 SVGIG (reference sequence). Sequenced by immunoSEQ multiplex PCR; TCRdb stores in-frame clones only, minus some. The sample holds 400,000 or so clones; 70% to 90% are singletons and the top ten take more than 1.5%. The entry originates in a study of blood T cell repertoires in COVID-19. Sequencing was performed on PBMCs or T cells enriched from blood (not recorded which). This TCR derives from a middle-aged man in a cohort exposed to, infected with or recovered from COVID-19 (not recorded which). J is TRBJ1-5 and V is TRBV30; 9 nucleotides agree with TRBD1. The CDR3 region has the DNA TGTGCCTGGAAAAGGACAGGGGATGCTGGACCCCAGCATTTT. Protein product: CAWKRTGDAGPQHF. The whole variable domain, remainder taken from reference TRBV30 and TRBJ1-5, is SQTIHQWPATLVQPVGSPLSLECTVEGTSNPNLYWYRQAAGRGLQLLFYSVGIGQISSEVPQNLSASRPQDRQFILSSKKLLLSDSGFYLCAWKRTGDAGPQHFGDGTRLSIL.